The source of this TCR beta chain is a study of T cell responses to AZD1222 COVID-19 vaccine. Findings and limits, study-wide: As reported, nearly half of all spike-specific TCRs target variant regions that are unmutated. Following two doses of AZD1222, Spike-specific TCR breadth and depth rose.

Assay: immunoSEQ multiplex PCR; the TCRdb copy retains only in-frame clones and omits some. Of about 96,000 clones in the sample, 80% to 90% are singletons; the top ten hold roughly 1.7%. As regards this clone: What it recognizes is unknown.

CDR3 length: 13 amino acids. V lost 5 bases to trimming and J lost 4 bases, with 11 bases between them. Sequenced material: peripheral blood, taken on day 0 of AZD1222 vaccination. The TCR originated in an adult in good health. V gene TRBV12-3 or TRBV12-4 combines with J gene TRBJ1-2; D possibly corresponds to TRBD1 (5 bases). CDR3 amino acids: CASSRQLSYGYTF. The CDR3 nucleotides are TGTGCCAGCAGTCGACAGCTAAGCTATGGCTACACCTTC.